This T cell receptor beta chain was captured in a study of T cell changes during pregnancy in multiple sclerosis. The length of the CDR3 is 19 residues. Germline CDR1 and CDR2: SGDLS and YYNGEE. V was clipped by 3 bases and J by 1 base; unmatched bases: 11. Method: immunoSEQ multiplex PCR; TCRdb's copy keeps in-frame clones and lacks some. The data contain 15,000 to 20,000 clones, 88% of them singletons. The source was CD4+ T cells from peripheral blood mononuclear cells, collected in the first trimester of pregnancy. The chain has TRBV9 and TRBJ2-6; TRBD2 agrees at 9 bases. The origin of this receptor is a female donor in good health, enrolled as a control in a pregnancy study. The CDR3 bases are TGTGCCAGCAGCGAGGCGGGAGGGGGGATGGGGTCTGGGGCCAACGTCCTGACTTTC. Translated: CASSEAGGGMGSGANVLTF.